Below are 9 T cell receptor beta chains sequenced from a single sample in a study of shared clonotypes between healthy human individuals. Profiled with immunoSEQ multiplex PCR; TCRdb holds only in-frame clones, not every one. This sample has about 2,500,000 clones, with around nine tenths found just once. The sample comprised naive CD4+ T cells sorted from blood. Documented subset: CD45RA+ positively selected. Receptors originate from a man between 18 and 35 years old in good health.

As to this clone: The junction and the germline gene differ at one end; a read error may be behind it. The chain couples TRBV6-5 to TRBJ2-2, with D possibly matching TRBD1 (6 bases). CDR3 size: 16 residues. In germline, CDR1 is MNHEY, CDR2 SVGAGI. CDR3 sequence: CASSYYRAMGTGELFF. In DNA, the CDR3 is TGTGCCAGCAGCTACTACAGGGCTATGGGTACCGGGGAGCTGTTTTTT.

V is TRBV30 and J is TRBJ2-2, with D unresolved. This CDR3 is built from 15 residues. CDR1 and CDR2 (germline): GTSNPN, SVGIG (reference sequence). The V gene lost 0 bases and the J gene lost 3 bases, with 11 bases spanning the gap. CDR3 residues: CAWSVWGRDTGELFF. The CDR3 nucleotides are TGTGCCTGGAGTGTGTGGGGAAGAGACACCGGGGAGCTGTTTTTT.

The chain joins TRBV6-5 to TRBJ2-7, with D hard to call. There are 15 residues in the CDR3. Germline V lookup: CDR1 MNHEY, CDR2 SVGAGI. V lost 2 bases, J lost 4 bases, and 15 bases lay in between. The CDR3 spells CASSYMGGQSYEQYF. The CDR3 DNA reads TGTGCCAGCAGTTACATGGGCGGTCAATCTTACGAGCAGTACTTC.

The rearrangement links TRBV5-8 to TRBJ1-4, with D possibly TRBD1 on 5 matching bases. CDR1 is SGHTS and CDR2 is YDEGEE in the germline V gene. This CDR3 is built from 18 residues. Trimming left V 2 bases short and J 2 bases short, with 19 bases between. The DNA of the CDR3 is TGTGCCAGCAGCTTTCCCGGATCTTTCGGGGGGACTAATGAAAAACTGTTTTTT. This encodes CASSFPGSFGGTNEKLFF.

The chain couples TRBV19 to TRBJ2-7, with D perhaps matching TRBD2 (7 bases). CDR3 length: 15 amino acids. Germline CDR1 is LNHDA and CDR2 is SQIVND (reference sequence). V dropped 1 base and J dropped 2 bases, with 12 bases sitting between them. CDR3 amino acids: CASSIVGGLPYEQYF. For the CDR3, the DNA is TGTGCCAGTAGTATAGTAGGGGGACTACCCTACGAGCAGTACTTC.

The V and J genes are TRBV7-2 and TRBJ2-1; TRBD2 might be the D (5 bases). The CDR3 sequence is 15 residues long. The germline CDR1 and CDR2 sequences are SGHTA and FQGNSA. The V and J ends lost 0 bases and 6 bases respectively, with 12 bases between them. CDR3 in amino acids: CASSLALSVGNEQFF. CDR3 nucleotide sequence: TGTGCCAGCAGCTTAGCCCTTAGCGTCGGCAATGAGCAGTTCTTC. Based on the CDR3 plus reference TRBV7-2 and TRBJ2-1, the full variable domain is GAGVSQSPSNKVTEKGKDVELRCDPISGHTALYWYRQSLGQGLEFLIYFQGNSAPDKSGLPSDRFSAERTGGSVSTLTIQRTQQEDSAVYLCASSLALSVGNEQFFGPGTRLTVL.

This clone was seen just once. CDR3 nucleotide sequence: TGTGCCAGCAGTGAGCTGGTCCCAGGGGCCGGGGAGCTGTTTTTT. As protein: CASSELVPGAGELFF. The gene calls are TRBV6-1 and TRBJ2-2; weak D call: TRBD1 (6 bases). The V end was cut by 3 bases, the J end by 6 bases, with 14 bases between. CDR1 and CDR2 from the germline V gene are MNHNS and SASEGT. This CDR3 spans 15 amino acids.

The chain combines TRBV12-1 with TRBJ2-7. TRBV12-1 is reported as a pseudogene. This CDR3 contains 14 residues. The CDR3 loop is CASSNPGSLYEQYF. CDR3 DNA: TGTGCCAGCAGCAACCCAGGGAGCCTCTACGAGCAGTACTTC.

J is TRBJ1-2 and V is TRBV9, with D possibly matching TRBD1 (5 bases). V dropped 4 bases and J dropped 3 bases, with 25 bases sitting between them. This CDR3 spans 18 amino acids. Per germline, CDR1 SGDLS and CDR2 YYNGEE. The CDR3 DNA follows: TGTGCCAGCAGCAGCGGGCTGAGGGGTTTTTACGATTACTATGGCTACACCTTC. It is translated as CASSSGLRGFYDYYGYTF.